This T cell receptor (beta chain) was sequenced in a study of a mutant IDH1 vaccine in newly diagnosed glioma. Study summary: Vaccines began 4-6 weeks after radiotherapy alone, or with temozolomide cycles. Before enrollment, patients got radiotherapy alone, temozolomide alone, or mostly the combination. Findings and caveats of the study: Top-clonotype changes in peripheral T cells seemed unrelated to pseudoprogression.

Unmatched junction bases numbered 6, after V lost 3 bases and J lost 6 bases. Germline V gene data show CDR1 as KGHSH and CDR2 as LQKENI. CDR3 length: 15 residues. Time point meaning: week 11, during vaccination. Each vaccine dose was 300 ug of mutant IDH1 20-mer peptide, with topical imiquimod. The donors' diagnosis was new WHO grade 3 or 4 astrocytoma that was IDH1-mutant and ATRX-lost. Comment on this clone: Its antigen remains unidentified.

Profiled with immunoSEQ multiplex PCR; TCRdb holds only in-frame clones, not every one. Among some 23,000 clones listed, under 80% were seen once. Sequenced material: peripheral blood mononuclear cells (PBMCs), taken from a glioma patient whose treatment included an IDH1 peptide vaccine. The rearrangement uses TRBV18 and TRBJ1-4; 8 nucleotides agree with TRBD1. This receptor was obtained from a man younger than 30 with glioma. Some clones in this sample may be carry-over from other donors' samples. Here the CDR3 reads CASSPRQGKDEKLFF. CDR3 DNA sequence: TGTGCCAGCTCACCCCGACAGGGGAAGGATGAAAAACTGTTTTTT.